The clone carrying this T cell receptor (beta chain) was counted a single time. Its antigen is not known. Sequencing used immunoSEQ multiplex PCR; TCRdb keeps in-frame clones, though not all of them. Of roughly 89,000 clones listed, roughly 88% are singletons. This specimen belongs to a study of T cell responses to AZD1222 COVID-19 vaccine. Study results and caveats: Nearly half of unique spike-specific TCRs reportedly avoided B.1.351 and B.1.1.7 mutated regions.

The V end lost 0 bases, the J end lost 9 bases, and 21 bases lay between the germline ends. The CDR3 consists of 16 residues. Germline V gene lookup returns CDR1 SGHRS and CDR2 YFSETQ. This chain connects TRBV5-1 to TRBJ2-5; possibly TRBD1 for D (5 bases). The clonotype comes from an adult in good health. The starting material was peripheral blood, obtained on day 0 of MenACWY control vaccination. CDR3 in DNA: TGCGCCAGCAGCTTGGGGAAGGGGCAGGCTGGCTGGGCCCAGTACTTC. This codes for CASSLGKGQAGWAQYF.